This entry features one TCR beta chain sequence. No antigen is known for it. Base qualities are not recorded, but no much larger clone differs from it by a single base. Preparation of the library involved the immunoSEQ multiplex PCR assay. As stored in TCRdb, this immuneACCESS dataset retains in-frame rearrangements with V and J assigned. A fraction of the clones does not appear; measured against another copy, unresolved V genes explain less than half of the discrepancy, and the remainder lacks a known reason. This sample holds 20,000 to 25,000 clones; over 80% were observed only once. The ten largest clones take up over 6% of the sample. The data derive from a study of T cell changes during pregnancy in multiple sclerosis (dated 2019 in TCRdb). Background for the entire study: The study looked at changes in the T cell repertoire across pregnancy in women with multiple sclerosis.

CDR3 length: 13 amino acids, cysteine to phenylalanine. Kept here is only the CDR3 DNA, which spans 39 bases and is read in frame from base 1. Per the germline V gene, MGHRA is the CDR1 and YSYEKL is the CDR2. V and J are trimmed by 1 base and 7 bases, and the gene matches miss 4 bases of the junction. The V gene is TRBV4-1 and the J gene is TRBJ2-7; 7 middle bases align to TRBD1. The sequence came from a female donor with multiple sclerosis, enrolled in a pregnancy study. The input for sequencing was CD8+ T cells from peripheral blood mononuclear cells, taken in the third trimester of pregnancy. The sequenced DNA is TGCGCCAGCAGCCAAGCACAGGGGATGGAGCAGTACTTC. This translates into CASSQAQGMEQYF.